This T cell receptor (beta chain) was sequenced in a study of blood T cell repertoires in COVID-19. Study overall: T cells, B-cell-depleted T cells, or PBMCs supplied cDNA or gDNA.

The V gene's germline CDR1 is SGHRS and CDR2 YFSETQ. The ends lost 4 bases at V and 2 bases at J; junction bases unmatched: 6. The CDR3 consists of 15 residues. Assay: immunoSEQ multiplex PCR; the TCRdb copy retains only in-frame clones and omits some. The sample yields more than 150,000 clones, 60% to 80% seen once. V usage is TRBV5-1 and J usage is TRBJ2-7; 10 bases are shared with TRBD1. The sequence was obtained from a man in his sixties with active or convalescent COVID-19. The sequencing sample was made of peripheral blood. The CDR3 protein is CASSGQGVPTYEQYF. The CDR3 DNA reads as TGCGCCAGCAGCGGACAGGGGGTGCCTACCTACGAGCAGTACTTC.